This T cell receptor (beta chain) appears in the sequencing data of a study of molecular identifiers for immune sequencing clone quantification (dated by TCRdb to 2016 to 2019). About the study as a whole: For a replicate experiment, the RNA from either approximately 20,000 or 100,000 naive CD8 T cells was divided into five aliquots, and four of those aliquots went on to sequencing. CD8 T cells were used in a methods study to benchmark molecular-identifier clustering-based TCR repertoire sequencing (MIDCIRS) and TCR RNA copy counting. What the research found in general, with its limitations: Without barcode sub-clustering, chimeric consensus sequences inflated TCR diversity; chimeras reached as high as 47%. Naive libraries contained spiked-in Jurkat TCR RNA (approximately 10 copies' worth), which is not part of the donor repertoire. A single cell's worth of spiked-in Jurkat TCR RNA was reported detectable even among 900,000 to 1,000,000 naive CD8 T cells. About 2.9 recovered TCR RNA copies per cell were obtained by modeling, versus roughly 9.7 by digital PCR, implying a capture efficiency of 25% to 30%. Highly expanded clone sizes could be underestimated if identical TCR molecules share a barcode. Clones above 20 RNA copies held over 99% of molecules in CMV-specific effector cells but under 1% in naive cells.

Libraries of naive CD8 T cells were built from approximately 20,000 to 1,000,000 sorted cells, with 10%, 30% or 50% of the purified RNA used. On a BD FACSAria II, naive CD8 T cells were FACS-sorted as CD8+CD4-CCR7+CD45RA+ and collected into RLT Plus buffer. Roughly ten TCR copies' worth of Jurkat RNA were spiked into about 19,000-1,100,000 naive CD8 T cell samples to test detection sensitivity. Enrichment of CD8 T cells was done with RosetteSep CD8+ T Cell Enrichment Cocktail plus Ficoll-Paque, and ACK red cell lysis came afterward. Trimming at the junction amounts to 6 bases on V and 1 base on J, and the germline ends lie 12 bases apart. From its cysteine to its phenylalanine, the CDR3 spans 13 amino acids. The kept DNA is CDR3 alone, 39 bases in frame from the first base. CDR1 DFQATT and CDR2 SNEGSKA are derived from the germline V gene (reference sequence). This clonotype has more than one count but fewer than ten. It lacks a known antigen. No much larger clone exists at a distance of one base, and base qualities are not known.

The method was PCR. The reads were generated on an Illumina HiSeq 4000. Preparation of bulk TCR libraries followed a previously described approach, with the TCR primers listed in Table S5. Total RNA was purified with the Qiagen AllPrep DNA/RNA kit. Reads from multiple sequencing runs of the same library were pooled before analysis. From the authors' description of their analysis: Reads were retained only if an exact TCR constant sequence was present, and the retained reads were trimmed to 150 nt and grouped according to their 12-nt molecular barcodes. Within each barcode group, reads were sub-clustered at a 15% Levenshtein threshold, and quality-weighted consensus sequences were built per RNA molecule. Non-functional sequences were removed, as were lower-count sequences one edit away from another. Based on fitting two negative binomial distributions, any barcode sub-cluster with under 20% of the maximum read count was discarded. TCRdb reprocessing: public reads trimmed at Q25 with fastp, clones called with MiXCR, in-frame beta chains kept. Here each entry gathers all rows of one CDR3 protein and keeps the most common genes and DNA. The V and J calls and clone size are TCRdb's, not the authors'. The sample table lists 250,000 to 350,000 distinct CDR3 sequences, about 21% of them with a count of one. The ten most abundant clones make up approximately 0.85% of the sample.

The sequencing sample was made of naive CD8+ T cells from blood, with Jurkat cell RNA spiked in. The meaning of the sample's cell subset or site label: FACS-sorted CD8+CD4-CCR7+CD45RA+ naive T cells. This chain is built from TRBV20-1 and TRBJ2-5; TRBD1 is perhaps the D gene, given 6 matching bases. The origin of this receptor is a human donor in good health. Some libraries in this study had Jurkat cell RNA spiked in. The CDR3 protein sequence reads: CSARTVFQETQYF. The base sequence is TGCAGTGCCAGGACAGTTTTCCAAGAGACCCAGTACTTC.